This T cell receptor (beta chain) was documented in a study of blood T cell repertoires in COVID-19. Study details: Samples taken during acute and convalescent COVID-19 were collected in the United States, Italy and Spain. In each case, the material was cDNA or gDNA derived from T cells, B-cell-depleted T cells, or PBMCs.

Trimming cost V 1 base and J 1 base, with 5 bases left between them. Germline assignment: CDR1 KGHSH and CDR2 LQKENI. The CDR3 contains 14 residues. Only one count was recorded for this clone. As processed by the authors: Estimation of nucleated cell counts relied on the amplification of reference gene primers. The method was immunoSEQ multiplex PCR; TCRdb's version includes in-frame clones alone and lacks a portion of them. V, J and clone size derive from that table, while D and trimming were established from the DNA sequence. The repertoire holds more than 85,000 clones, 70% to 85% seen once, with roughly 10% in the top ten.

The material sequenced was peripheral blood. The V call is TRBV18, the J call TRBJ1-5, with a tentative D call TRBD1 (5 bases). The receptor was isolated from a man aged 70-80 years with acute or convalescent COVID-19. This CDR3 is CASSPQGSNQPQHF. The CDR3 DNA reads as TGTGCCAGCTCACCACAGGGGAGCAATCAGCCCCAGCATTTT.